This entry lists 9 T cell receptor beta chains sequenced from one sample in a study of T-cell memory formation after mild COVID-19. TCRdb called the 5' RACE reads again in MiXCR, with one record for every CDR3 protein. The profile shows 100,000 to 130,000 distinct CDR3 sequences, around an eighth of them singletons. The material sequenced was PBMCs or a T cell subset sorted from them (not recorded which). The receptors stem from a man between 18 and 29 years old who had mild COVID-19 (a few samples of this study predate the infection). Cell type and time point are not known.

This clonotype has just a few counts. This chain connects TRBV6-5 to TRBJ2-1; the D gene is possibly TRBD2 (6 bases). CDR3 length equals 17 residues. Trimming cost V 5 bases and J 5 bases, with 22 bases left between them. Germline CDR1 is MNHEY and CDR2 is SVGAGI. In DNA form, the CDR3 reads TGTGCCAGCAGTCTGTACCAACTATCGGGGGTGAACAATGAGCAGTTCTTC. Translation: CASSLYQLSGVNNEQFF.

In nucleotides, the CDR3 is TGTGCCAGCAGCTTAGTTGGGGCGCATTCACCCCTCCACTTT. The encoded protein is CASSLVGAHSPLHF. The rearrangement links TRBV7-9 to TRBJ1-6; the D gene is possibly TRBD1 (5 bases). The CDR3 loop spans 14 amino acids. The ends were cut back, 1 base at V and 8 bases at J, with 9 bases in the middle. Germline V lookup: CDR1 SEHNR, CDR2 FQNEAQ (reference sequence). The whole variable domain, remainder taken from reference TRBV7-9 and TRBJ1-6, is DTGVSQNPRHKITKRGQNVTFRCDPISEHNRLYWYRQTLGQGPEFLTYFQNEAQLEKSRLLSDRFSAERPKGSFSTLEIQRTEQGDSAMYLCASSLVGAHSPLHFGNGTRLTVT.

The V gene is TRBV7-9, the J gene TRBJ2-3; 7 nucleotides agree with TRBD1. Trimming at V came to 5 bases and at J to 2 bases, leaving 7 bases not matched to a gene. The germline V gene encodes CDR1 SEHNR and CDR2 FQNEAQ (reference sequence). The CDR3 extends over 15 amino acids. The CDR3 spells CASSPPGQFTDTQYF. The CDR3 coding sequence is TGTGCCAGCAGCCCTCCGGGACAGTTCACAGATACGCAGTATTTT.

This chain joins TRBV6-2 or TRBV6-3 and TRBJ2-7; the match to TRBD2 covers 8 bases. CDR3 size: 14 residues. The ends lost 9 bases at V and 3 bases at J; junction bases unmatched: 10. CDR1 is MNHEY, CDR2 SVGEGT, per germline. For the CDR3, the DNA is TGTGCCAGAAGGGAGCGGGGGCCCCTCTACGAGCAGTACTTC. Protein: CARRERGPLYEQYF.

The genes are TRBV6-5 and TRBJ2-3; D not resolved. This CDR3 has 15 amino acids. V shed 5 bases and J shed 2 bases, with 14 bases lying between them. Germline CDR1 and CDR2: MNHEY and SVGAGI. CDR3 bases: TGTGCCAGCAGTGCCTCTTGGCGGTACACAGATACGCAGTATTTT. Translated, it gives CASSASWRYTDTQYF.

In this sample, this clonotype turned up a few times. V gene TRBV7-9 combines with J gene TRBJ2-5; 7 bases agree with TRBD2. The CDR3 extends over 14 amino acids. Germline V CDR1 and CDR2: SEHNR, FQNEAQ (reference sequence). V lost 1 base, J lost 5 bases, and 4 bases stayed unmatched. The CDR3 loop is CASSLDTGRETQYF. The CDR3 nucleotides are TGTGCCAGCAGCTTAGATACCGGGAGGGAGACCCAGTACTTC.

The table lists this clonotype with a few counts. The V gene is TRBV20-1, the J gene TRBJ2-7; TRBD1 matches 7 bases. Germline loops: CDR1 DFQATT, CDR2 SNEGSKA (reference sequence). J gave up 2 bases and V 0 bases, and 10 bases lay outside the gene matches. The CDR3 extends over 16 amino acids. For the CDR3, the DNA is TGCAGTGCTAGAGATTTGAAGCAGGGGGACCCCTACGAGCAGTACTTC. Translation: CSARDLKQGDPYEQYF.

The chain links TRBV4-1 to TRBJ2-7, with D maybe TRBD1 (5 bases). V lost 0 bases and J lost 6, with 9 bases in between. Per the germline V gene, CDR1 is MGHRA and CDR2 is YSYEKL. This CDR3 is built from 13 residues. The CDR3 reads CASSQDPGFEQYV. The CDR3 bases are TGCGCCAGCAGCCAAGATCCAGGGTTCGAGCAGTACGTC.

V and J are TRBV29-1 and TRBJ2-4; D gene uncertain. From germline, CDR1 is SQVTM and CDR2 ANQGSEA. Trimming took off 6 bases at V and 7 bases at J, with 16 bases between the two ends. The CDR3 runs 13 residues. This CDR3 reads CSVQPDGGNIQYF. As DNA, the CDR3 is TGCAGCGTACAACCGGACGGTGGGAACATTCAGTACTTC.